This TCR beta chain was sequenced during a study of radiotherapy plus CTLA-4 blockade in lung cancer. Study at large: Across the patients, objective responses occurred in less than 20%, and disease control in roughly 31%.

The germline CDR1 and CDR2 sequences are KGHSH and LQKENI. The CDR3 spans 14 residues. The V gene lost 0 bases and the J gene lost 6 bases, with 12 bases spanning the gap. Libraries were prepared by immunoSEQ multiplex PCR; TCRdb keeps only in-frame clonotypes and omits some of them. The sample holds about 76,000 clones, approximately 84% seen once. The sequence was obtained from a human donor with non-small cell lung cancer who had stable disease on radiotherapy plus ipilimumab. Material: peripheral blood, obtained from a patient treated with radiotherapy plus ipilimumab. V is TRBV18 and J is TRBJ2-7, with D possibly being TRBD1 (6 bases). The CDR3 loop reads CASSPPRQVGEQYF. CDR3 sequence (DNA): TGTGCCAGCTCACCACCGCGACAGGTGGGCGAGCAGTACTTC.